This T cell receptor beta chain came from a study of blood T cell repertoires in COVID-19. About the research overall: Some COVID-19 samples were acute and others convalescent; all came from the United States, Italy and Spain. T cells, B-cell-depleted T cells, or PBMCs provided the cDNA or gDNA that served as material.

Under the authors' procedure: Amplifying reference gene primers gave estimates of nucleated cell counts. The table came from immunoSEQ multiplex PCR; TCRdb's copy has only in-frame clones and leaves some out. The DNA gave D and trimming, while V, J and clone size come from that table. Among approximately 100,000 clones listed, 75% to 90% were seen once. This CDR3 has 17 amino acids. The germline gives CDR1 SGHRS, CDR2 YFSETQ. With V trimmed by 0 bases and J by 3 bases, 10 bases remained unmatched. Material for sequencing was peripheral blood. This chain connects TRBV5-1 to TRBJ2-5; 8 bases are a match to TRBD2. The sequence derives from a human donor in a cohort sampled during active COVID-19. The CDR3 protein is CASSLGGGSGTEETQYF. Here the CDR3 DNA reads TGCGCCAGCAGCTTGGGCGGGGGTAGCGGGACGGAAGAGACCCAGTACTTC.